This T cell receptor (beta chain) was captured in a study of molecular identifiers for immune sequencing clone quantification. MiXCR, run by TCRdb on the PCR reads, gives a single entry per CDR3 protein. The repertoire consists of about 23,000 distinct CDR3 sequences, with 17% occurring once and the leading ten covering 0.8% to 1%. This clonotype came up many times. The length of the CDR3 is 14 residues. The V gene lost 0 bases and the J gene lost 4 bases, with 9 bases spanning the gap. Germline V gene sequence: CDR1 DFQATT, CDR2 SNEGSKA (reference sequence). The sequence derives from a human donor in good health. Some libraries in this study had Jurkat cell RNA spiked in. Sequencing was done on a sample of naive CD8+ T cells from blood, with Jurkat cell RNA spiked in. This sample's subset: FACS-sorted CD8+CD4-CCR7+CD45RA+ naive T cells. The genes are TRBV20-1 and TRBJ1-4, with D possibly matching TRBD1 (5 bases). The CDR3 nucleotides read TGCAGTGCTAGAGATCTGACAGTTAATGAAAAACTGTTTTTT. Translated, it gives CSARDLTVNEKLFF.